The following is a T cell receptor (beta chain) sequence with its context. What it binds is unknown. TCR beta from blood CD8+ and CD4+ T cells was sequenced. Negative magnetic isolation gave CD8+ and CD4+ cells; FACS enriched CD8+ TEMRA. These data belong to a study of CD8 T cells in Susac syndrome. Findings and caveats of the study: An acknowledgment was made by the study that its TCR sequencing and HLA analysis involved relatively few individuals.

Reverse transcription of roughly 0.45 to 1 ug RNA was carried out with random hexamers. Multiplex PCR with immunoSEQ amplified the TCR beta CDR3 across 54 Vbeta and 13 Jbeta. TCRdb passed the immunoSEQ multiplex PCR reads through MiXCR, listing each CDR3 protein once. The sample has approximately 140,000 distinct CDR3 sequences, roughly 76% seen once. Germline V gene sequence: CDR1 DFQATT, CDR2 SNEGSKA (reference sequence). Trimming stripped 6 bases from V and 3 bases from J, with 17 bases between. This CDR3 comprises 14 residues. The sequence was obtained from a human donor with multiple sclerosis. The sequenced sample consisted of CD8+ T cells from PBMCs. The chain has TRBV20-1 and TRBJ1-1; unclear D gene. CDR3: CSAQEGTGYTEAFF. The CDR3 region has the DNA TGCAGTGCCCAGGAGGGCACTGGGTACACTGAAGCTTTCTTT.